These T cell receptor beta chains were read from a single sample in a study of T cell responses to AZD1222 COVID-19 vaccine. Sequencing used immunoSEQ multiplex PCR; TCRdb keeps in-frame clones, though not all of them. Among roughly 100,000 clones listed, about 85% were seen once. Sequencing used peripheral blood, obtained 28 days after the second AZD1222 dose. The receptors originated from an adult who received the AZD1222 COVID-19 vaccine. Both conserved end residues are part of each CDR3. Each record gives: J gene, V gene, CDR3 protein.

J gene: TRBJ1-2; V gene: TRBV27; CDR3 protein: CASSLSPRGSYGYTF
J gene: TRBJ1-1; V gene: TRBV18; CDR3 protein: CASSPPLDTEAFF
J gene: TRBJ2-1; V gene: TRBV4-2; CDR3 protein: CASSLGTSGRSNEQFF
J gene: TRBJ2-5; V gene: TRBV27; CDR3 protein: CASSLSGPRETQYF
J gene: TRBJ1-1; V gene: TRBV3-1/TRBV3-2; CDR3 protein: CASSQVTGLNTEAFF
J gene: TRBJ1-1; V gene: TRBV27; CDR3 protein: CASRGVFYTEAFF
J gene: TRBJ1-3; V gene: TRBV7-9; CDR3 protein: CASSLVQGPGNTIYF
J gene: TRBJ1-5; V gene: TRBV6-2/TRBV6-3; CDR3 protein: CASSYSPYSNQPQHF
J gene: TRBJ1-1; V gene: TRBV5-1; CDR3 protein: CASSFDRGTNTEAFF
J gene: TRBJ2-1; V gene: TRBV4-3; CDR3 protein: CASSLSGTGINEQFF
J gene: TRBJ2-5; V gene: TRBV7-7; CDR3 protein: CASSFRPGPQETQYF
J gene: TRBJ1-6; V gene: TRBV27; CDR3 protein: CASSFLGKQSPLHF
J gene: TRBJ2-7; V gene: TRBV6-5; CDR3 protein: CASTSGVRYEQYF
J gene: TRBJ1-2; V gene: TRBV5-5; CDR3 protein: CASSLGVRGFNYGYTF
J gene: TRBJ1-6; V gene: TRBV6-1; CDR3 protein: CASSEAGGSSPLHF
J gene: TRBJ2-7; V gene: TRBV28; CDR3 protein: CASTPGPTYEQYF
J gene: TRBJ2-7; V gene: TRBV27; CDR3 protein: CASSLEGRSYEQYF
J gene: TRBJ2-3; V gene: TRBV7-3; CDR3 protein: CASSLSGTDTQYF
J gene: TRBJ1-2; V gene: TRBV5-4; CDR3 protein: CASSPRDRVNGYTF
J gene: TRBJ1-6; V gene: TRBV5-4; CDR3 protein: CASSQKGRGESPLHF
J gene: TRBJ1-2; V gene: TRBV12-3/TRBV12-4; CDR3 protein: CASSTGHNGYTF
J gene: TRBJ2-7; V gene: TRBV7-3; CDR3 protein: CASSLGQGPAAGEQYF
J gene: TRBJ1-4; V gene: TRBV10-3; CDR3 protein: CAISESARAEKLFF
J gene: TRBJ1-5; V gene: TRBV7-9; CDR3 protein: CASSPISSDQPQHF
J gene: TRBJ1-2; V gene: TRBV28; CDR3 protein: CASSFRDSKRTNYGYTF
J gene: TRBJ1-4; V gene: TRBV5-1; CDR3 protein: CASSPGTTNEKLFF
J gene: TRBJ1-1; V gene: TRBV2; CDR3 protein: CASSEQGHTEAFF
J gene: TRBJ1-5; V gene: TRBV30; CDR3 protein: CAWSPGSQNQPQHF
J gene: TRBJ2-3; V gene: TRBV7-9; CDR3 protein: CASSRGSGATVDTQYF
J gene: TRBJ2-1; V gene: TRBV3-1/TRBV3-2; CDR3 protein: CASSGEAGGSFEQFF
J gene: TRBJ1-4; V gene: TRBV7-8; CDR3 protein: CASSLGESGGANEKLFF
J gene: TRBJ2-5; V gene: TRBV24-1; CDR3 protein: CATSDRAGGRETQYF
J gene: TRBJ1-6; V gene: TRBV24-1; CDR3 protein: CATSDPTGATLHF
J gene: TRBJ2-5; V gene: TRBV2; CDR3 protein: CASRPGLAGETQYF
J gene: TRBJ2-5; V gene: TRBV9; CDR3 protein: CASSLESQETQYF
J gene: TRBJ1-4; V gene: TRBV2; CDR3 protein: CASSELRAATNEKLFF
J gene: TRBJ1-1; V gene: TRBV7-9; CDR3 protein: CASSPEGTEAFF
J gene: TRBJ2-1; V gene: TRBV5-4; CDR3 protein: CASSLAIAGSYNEQFF
J gene: TRBJ1-4; V gene: TRBV27; CDR3 protein: CASSLSGPNEKLFF
J gene: TRBJ2-7; V gene: TRBV7-8; CDR3 protein: CASSLAGGNSYEQYF
J gene: TRBJ2-7; V gene: TRBV7-2; CDR3 protein: CASSVTGTAQYEQYF
J gene: TRBJ2-6; V gene: TRBV7-2; CDR3 protein: CARNQRSGANVLTF
J gene: TRBJ1-4; V gene: TRBV7-9; CDR3 protein: CASSARQGAFEKLFF
J gene: TRBJ1-2; V gene: TRBV11-2; CDR3 protein: CASSLLGTLNYGYTF
J gene: TRBJ2-7; V gene: TRBV6-5; CDR3 protein: CASSPGIELGEQYF
J gene: TRBJ2-7; V gene: TRBV28; CDR3 protein: CASSLNPQGRSYEQYF
J gene: TRBJ1-6; V gene: TRBV6-5; CDR3 protein: CASRLTREGHSPLHF
J gene: TRBJ2-7; V gene: TRBV7-2; CDR3 protein: CASSSWDRRSYEQYF
J gene: TRBJ2-7; V gene: TRBV5-1; CDR3 protein: CASSLRTSFTGEQYF
J gene: TRBJ2-7; V gene: TRBV11-2; CDR3 protein: CASSRWGDEQYF
J gene: TRBJ2-5; V gene: TRBV5-1; CDR3 protein: CASSLRAAGFQETQYF
J gene: TRBJ1-1; V gene: TRBV11-3; CDR3 protein: CASSLKRNTEAFF
J gene: TRBJ1-5; V gene: TRBV10-1; CDR3 protein: CASSHELSNQPQHF
J gene: TRBJ2-7; V gene: TRBV28; CDR3 protein: CASTSLGRGTSYEQYF
J gene: TRBJ2-2; V gene: TRBV7-7; CDR3 protein: CASSFLDSSNTGELFF